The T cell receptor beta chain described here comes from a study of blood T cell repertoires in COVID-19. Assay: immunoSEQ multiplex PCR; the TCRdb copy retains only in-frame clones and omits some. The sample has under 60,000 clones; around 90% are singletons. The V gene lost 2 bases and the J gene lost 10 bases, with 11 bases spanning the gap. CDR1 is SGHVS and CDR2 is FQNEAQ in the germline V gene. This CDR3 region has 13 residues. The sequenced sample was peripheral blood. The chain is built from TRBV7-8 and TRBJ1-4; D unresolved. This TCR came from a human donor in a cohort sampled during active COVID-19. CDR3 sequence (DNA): TGTGCCAGCAGCTTATCCGGGGATACAAAACTGTTTTTT. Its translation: CASSLSGDTKLFF.